The 24 T cell receptor beta chains given below trace back to one sample, sequenced in a study of identical twins. MiXCR was run by TCRdb on the 5' RACE reads, yielding one entry per CDR3 protein. Of approximately 260,000 distinct CDR3 sequences listed, about 14% are singletons. What was sequenced was memory (CD45RO+) T cells sorted from blood. The receptors shown here come from a young woman in good health.

The rearrangement links TRBV5-1 to TRBJ2-2; D possibly corresponds to TRBD1 (6 bases). The CDR3 consists of 14 residues. V was trimmed by 2 bases and J by 5 bases, leaving 10 bases between them. CDR1 is SGHRS, CDR2 YFSETQ, per germline. The CDR3 nucleotides are TGCGCCAGCAGCTTTAACAGGGTGACCGGGGAGCTGTTTTTT. As protein: CASSFNRVTGELFF.

The sample holds a few counts of this clonotype. The chain combines TRBV4-1 with TRBJ2-5; tentative D call: TRBD1 (5 bases). Germline loops: CDR1 MGHRA, CDR2 YSYEKL. The CDR3 runs to 14 residues. The V end lost 0 bases, the J end lost 4 bases, and 9 bases lay between the germline ends. DNA for the CDR3: TGCGCCAGCAGCCAAGAAGGCAGGGTAGAGACCCAGTACTTC. Protein sequence: CASSQEGRVETQYF.

This clonotype was observed a handful of times. J is TRBJ1-2 and V is TRBV29-1; D is unclear. The CDR3 is 15 residues long. Germline assignment: CDR1 SQVTM and CDR2 ANQGSEA. Trimming stripped 0 bases from V and 9 bases from J, with 20 bases between. CDR3 protein: CSVEDRKNGPGSYTF. The DNA for the CDR3 is TGCAGCGTTGAAGATCGGAAAAATGGACCTGGCAGCTACACCTTC.

This clonotype was seen repeatedly, ten times or more. The rearrangement links TRBV12-3 or TRBV12-4 to TRBJ2-5, with no clear D. The V end was cut by 8 bases, the J end by 5 bases, with 9 bases between. CDR3 length: 11 residues. The CDR3 DNA is TGTGCCAGCGGATCCTGGGAGACCCAGTACTTC. This gives the protein CASGSWETQYF.

This clonotype was recorded a few times. The rearrangement links TRBV18 to TRBJ2-7, with a tentative D call TRBD1 (8 bases). V was pared by 3 bases and J by 4 bases, with 16 bases between. The CDR3 contains 15 residues. Germline-derived CDR1 and CDR2 are KGHSH and LQKENI. For the CDR3, the DNA is TGTGCCAGCTCACCGCCCGGACAGGGAGGGTACGAGCAGTACTTC. As protein: CASSPPGQGGYEQYF.

This clonotype appeared many times. This rearrangement joins TRBV6-1 to TRBJ2-1, with D maybe TRBD2 (5 bases). CDR3 length equals 14 residues. Trimming shortened V by 8 bases and J by 0 bases, and 11 bases separated the two germline ends. Germline V gene lookup returns CDR1 MNHNS and CDR2 SASEGT. CDR3 protein: CASSAAGSYNEQFF. CDR3 sequence (DNA): TGTGCCAGCTCTGCGGCGGGCTCCTACAATGAGCAGTTCTTC.

This clonotype was seen more than once but under ten times. This rearrangement joins TRBV12-3 or TRBV12-4 to TRBJ2-4; 12 bases line up with TRBD2. V was clipped by 3 bases and J by 0 bases; unmatched bases: 3. CDR3 length: 17 residues. CDR3 DNA: TGTGCCAGCAGTTTCCGACTAGCGGGGGTAGCCAAAAACATTCAGTACTTC. Amino acid sequence: CASSFRLAGVAKNIQYF.

The table lists this clonotype with a few counts. The chain employs TRBV5-5 and TRBJ2-7; D call uncertain. Germline-derived CDR1 and CDR2 are SGHKS and YYEKEE (reference sequence). The CDR3 runs to 13 residues. Trimming stripped 4 bases from V and 0 bases from J, with 8 bases between. The CDR3 region is CASSQDLSYEQYF. The CDR3 coding sequence is TGTGCCAGCAGCCAGGACCTCTCCTACGAGCAGTACTTC.

This clonotype was counted ten times or more. This chain connects TRBV4-2 to TRBJ2-7, with 12 bases fitting TRBD2. The junction had 4 bases not matched to a gene; V was cut back by 0 bases and J by 4 bases. The length of the CDR3 is 16 residues. CDR1 is LGHNA and CDR2 is YNFKEQ in the germline V gene. The CDR3 DNA follows: TGTGCCAGCAGCCAAGACCCTAGCGGGAGGGGATACGAGCAGTACTTC. Encoded protein: CASSQDPSGRGYEQYF.

This clonotype was seen at least ten times. The rearrangement uses TRBV4-3 and TRBJ2-3; 8 bases match TRBD1. The CDR3 has 17 amino acids. CDR1 and CDR2 from the germline V gene are LGHNA and YSLEER. With V trimmed by 4 bases and J by 3 bases, 12 bases remained unmatched. The CDR3 nucleotides read TGCGCCAGCAGCCTTACTCCCTGGACAGGGACGACAGATACGCAGTATTTT. This gives the protein CASSLTPWTGTTDTQYF.

The chain combines TRBV2 with TRBJ1-2, with a tentative D call TRBD1 (5 bases). Germline CDR1 SNHLY, CDR2 FYNNEI. Trimming pared 7 bases from V and 3 bases from J, leaving 12 bases between. The CDR3 spans 13 residues. The CDR3 sequence is CASTGGSDYGYTF. In DNA, the CDR3 is TGTGCCAGCACCGGGGGTAGCGACTATGGCTACACCTTC.

This clonotype was detected many times. The chain is built from TRBV9 and TRBJ2-3; 8 positions agree with TRBD2. The CDR3 covers 15 residues. V lost 4 bases and J lost 2; bases outside the gene matches: 6. Germline CDR1 SGDLS, CDR2 YYNGEE. The CDR3 region is CASSTSGGVTDTQYF. For the CDR3, the DNA is TGTGCCAGCAGCACAAGCGGGGGAGTCACAGATACGCAGTATTTT.

The J gene is TRBJ1-1, the V gene TRBV12-3 or TRBV12-4; the D gene is possibly TRBD1 (5 bases). The CDR3 consists of 11 residues. Trimming stripped 5 bases from V and 7 bases from J, with 8 bases between. CDR3 region: CASSIRGEAFF. The CDR3 DNA is TGTGCCAGCAGTATAAGGGGTGAAGCTTTCTTT.

This clonotype was recorded a few times. The rearrangement links TRBV5-1 to TRBJ2-7; a weak D match, TRBD1 (6 bases). Germline assignment: CDR1 SGHRS and CDR2 YFSETQ. The CDR3 has 15 residues. Trimming took 4 bases from V and 2 from J, leaving 16 bases between them. DNA of the CDR3: TGCGCCAGCAGCCTCATCCAGGGGTCTGCCTACGAGCAGTACTTC. It is translated as CASSLIQGSAYEQYF.

The chain joins TRBV9 to TRBJ1-2, with a weak D call TRBD1 (6 bases). The germline gives CDR1 SGDLS, CDR2 YYNGEE. CDR3 size: 15 residues. V lost 0 bases and J lost 8, with 17 bases in between. The CDR3 nucleotides are TGTGCCAGCAGCGTAGAGGCAGGGGTGGTGAGCGGCTACACCTTC. It is translated as CASSVEAGVVSGYTF.

This clonotype was observed a handful of times. This sequence joins TRBV2 and TRBJ2-1, with a weak D call TRBD2 (7 bases). Germline V gene lookup returns CDR1 SNHLY and CDR2 FYNNEI. V was cut by 7 bases and J by 8 bases, with 24 bases left in between. The CDR3 has 16 amino acids. CDR3 loop: CASNLGWSGEGDEQFF. In DNA, the CDR3 is TGTGCCAGCAATTTGGGATGGTCGGGGGAGGGGGATGAGCAGTTCTTC.

V and J are TRBV27 and TRBJ2-3; D is unclear. V gave up 5 bases and J gave up 5 bases, with 17 bases separating them. Germline assignment: CDR1 MNHEY and CDR2 SMNVEV (reference sequence). This CDR3 is 15 amino acids long. CDR3: CASSITRLAVDTQYF. The CDR3 DNA sequence: TGTGCCAGCAGTATAACCCGTCTCGCGGTAGATACGCAGTATTTT.

The chain combines TRBV29-1 with TRBJ1-1; D possibly corresponds to TRBD1 (5 bases). V lost 0 bases and J 4 bases, leaving 12 bases between the germline ends. The CDR3 is made up of 14 amino acids. Germline-derived CDR1 and CDR2 are SQVTM and ANQGSEA. The CDR3 DNA reads TGCAGCGTTGAAGATAGAAGGGGACGCACTGAAGCTTTCTTT. As protein: CSVEDRRGRTEAFF.

The chain has TRBV5-4 and TRBJ1-2; no firm D call. The germline CDR1 and CDR2 sequences are SGHNT and YYREEE (reference sequence). This CDR3 comprises 14 residues. Trimming took 3 bases from V and 4 from J, leaving 13 bases between them. The CDR3 loop reads CASSSRDFIYGYTF. The DNA of the CDR3 is TGTGCCAGCAGCTCCCGGGATTTTATCTATGGCTACACCTTC.

This clonotype appeared a few times. The CDR3 region is CSATTGQGAWETQYF. DNA for the CDR3: TGCAGTGCTACCACGGGACAGGGGGCTTGGGAGACCCAGTACTTC. The rearrangement uses TRBV20-1 and TRBJ2-5, with 12 nucleotides matching TRBD1. V trimming: 4 bases; J trimming: 5 bases; junction bases outside the gene matches: 8. This CDR3 spans 15 amino acids. The germline CDR1 and CDR2 sequences are DFQATT and SNEGSKA (reference sequence).

The rearrangement links TRBV6-1 to TRBJ1-4; no firm D call. The CDR3 has 16 residues. Trimming stripped 6 bases from V and 5 bases from J, with 19 bases between. Looked up from germline, CDR1 is MNHNS and CDR2 is SASEGT. The chain's CDR3 is CASRETLRAENEKLFF. In DNA, the CDR3 is TGTGCCAGCAGGGAGACCTTGAGGGCCGAAAATGAAAAACTGTTTTTT.

Only a few counts were recorded for this clonotype. The rearrangement links TRBV7-2 to TRBJ2-3; D is possibly TRBD1 (5 bases). With 4 bases removed from V and 6 bases from J, the gap between germline ends came to 14 bases. CDR3 length: 14 residues. CDR1 and CDR2 from the germline V gene are SGHTA and FQGNSA. CDR3: CASSYGPGQDTQYF. The DNA of the CDR3 is TGTGCCAGCAGCTACGGACCAGGGCAGGATACGCAGTATTTT.

In its sample, this clonotype was seen a few times. This chain joins TRBV7-3 and TRBJ2-3, with TRBD1 matching 8 bases. CDR1 is SGHTA, CDR2 FQGTGA, per germline. V shed 5 bases, J shed 2 bases, and the junction held 6 bases outside the gene matches. This CDR3 has 15 residues. The CDR3 loop reads CASSQNQGATDTQYF. CDR3 coding DNA: TGTGCCAGCAGCCAGAATCAGGGGGCCACAGATACGCAGTATTTT. The full variable domain, rest sourced from reference TRBV7-3 and TRBJ2-3, is GAGVSQTPSNKVTEKGKYVELRCDPISGHTALYWYRQSLGQGPEFLIYFQGTGAADDSGLPNDRFFAVRPEGSVSTLKIQRTERGDSAVYLCASSQNQGATDTQYFGPGTRLTVL.

This clonotype showed up just a few times. V is TRBV2 and J is TRBJ1-1; 7 bases are shared with TRBD1. J lost 2 bases, V lost 9 bases, and 6 bases had no gene match. Germline CDR1 is SNHLY and CDR2 is FYNNEI. The CDR3 spans 13 residues. CDR3 protein: CASNRDSNTEAFF. DNA for the CDR3: TGTGCCAGTAACCGGGACAGTAACACTGAAGCTTTCTTT.